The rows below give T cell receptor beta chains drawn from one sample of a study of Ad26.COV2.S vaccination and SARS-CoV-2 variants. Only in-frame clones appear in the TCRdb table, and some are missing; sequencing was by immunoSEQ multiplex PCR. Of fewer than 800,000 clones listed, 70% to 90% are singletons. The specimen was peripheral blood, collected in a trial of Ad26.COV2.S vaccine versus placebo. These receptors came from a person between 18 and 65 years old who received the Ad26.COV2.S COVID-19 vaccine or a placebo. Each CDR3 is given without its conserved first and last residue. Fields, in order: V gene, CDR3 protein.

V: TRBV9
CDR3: ASSTGTGDFYEQY

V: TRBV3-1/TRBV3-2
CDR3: ASSPRGGGEQY

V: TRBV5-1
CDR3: ASSAISGEGTEAF

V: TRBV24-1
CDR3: ATSDDRGRETQY

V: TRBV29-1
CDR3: SVDPGTTEAF

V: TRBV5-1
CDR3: ASSSGTGMDEQY

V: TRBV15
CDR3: ATSRETLAGSHNEQF

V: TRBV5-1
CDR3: ASSFHRGTEAF

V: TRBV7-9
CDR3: ASSTQGSEQY

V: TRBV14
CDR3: ATKGEPDFDTDTQY

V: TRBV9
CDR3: ASSAGGGSQPQH

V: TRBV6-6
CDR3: ASSDYGYT

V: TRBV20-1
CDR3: SASFWGRGNTIY

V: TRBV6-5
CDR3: ASSYGGGDQY

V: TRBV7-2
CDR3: ASSSPGQTYEQY

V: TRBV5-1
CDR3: ASSLENTIY

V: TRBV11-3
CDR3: ASSSGAVTDTQY

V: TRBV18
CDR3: ASLGQGGNEQF

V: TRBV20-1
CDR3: SASGSYEQY

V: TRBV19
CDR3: ASSPRENQPQH

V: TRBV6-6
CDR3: ASSYTGRNEDSPLH

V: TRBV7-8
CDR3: ASSLRTSSGASYEQY

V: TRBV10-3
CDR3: ALSPGTAPYNEQF

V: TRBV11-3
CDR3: ASSMDSSSYEQY

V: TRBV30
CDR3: AWSRQGSKTEAF

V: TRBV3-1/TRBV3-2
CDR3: ASSKARETQY

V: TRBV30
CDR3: AWSRGGMETQY

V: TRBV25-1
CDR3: ASSEQSNTEAF

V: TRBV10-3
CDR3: AISESIYGDGYGYT

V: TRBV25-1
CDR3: ASSVNTEAF

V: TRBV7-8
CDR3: ASSLGRLRETQY

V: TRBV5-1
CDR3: ASSPDSGGPYEQY

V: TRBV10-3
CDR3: AISEGWGRNTEAF

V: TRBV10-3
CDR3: AINGDRLNGYT

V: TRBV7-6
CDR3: ASSLRTANTDTQY

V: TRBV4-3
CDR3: ASSQELGQPQH

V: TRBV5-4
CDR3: ASSLGGTGTDTQY

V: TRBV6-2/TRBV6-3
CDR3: ASSRSAGTGNDQPQH

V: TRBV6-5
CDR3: ASRDNWSGAF

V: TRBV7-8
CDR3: ASSLAAGSPYGYT

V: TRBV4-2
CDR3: ASSRGEISTGELF

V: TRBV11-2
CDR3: ASSSRGGSIYNEQF

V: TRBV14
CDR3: ASATYSGNTIY

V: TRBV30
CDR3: AWRGQALSEAF

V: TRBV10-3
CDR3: AILQGGGGYT

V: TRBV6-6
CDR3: ASSPRPVSGTGELF

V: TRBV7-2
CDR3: ASSLGSGRYEQY

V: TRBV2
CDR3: ASSEGQGLNSPLH

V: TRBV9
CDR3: ASSVLGSDTEAF

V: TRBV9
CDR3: ASSHSGGSETQY

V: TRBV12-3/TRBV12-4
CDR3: ASSVPGSRGYT

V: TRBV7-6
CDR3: ASSLGPPGAGDTQY

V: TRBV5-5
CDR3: ASSVIRDTGELF

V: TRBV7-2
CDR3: ASSLSGQRYNSPLH